Detailed here is one T cell receptor beta chain. Its antigen is unidentified. The data were obtained in a study of radiation and T cells in renal cell carcinoma. Study outcomes and limitations: From baseline, blood top tumor clonotypes peaked at 2 weeks post-radiation.

The CDR3 has 21 residues. J was trimmed by 4 bases and V by 2 bases; bases with no gene match: 18. Per the germline V gene, CDR1 is KGHSH and CDR2 is LQKENI. Some clones are missing from TCRdb's copy, which holds only in-frame ones; the method was immunoSEQ multiplex PCR. The profile covers about 86,000 clones, with around 85% appearing a single time and approximately 9.6% taken by the ten largest. The time point denotes: blood 4 weeks post-SBRT, at nephrectomy. The sample's treatment: 15 Gy SBRT to primary tumor, nephrectomy 4 weeks later. Nephrectomy followed 15 Gy stereotactic body radiation by 4 weeks.

This TCR was recovered from a man between 45 and 60 years old with renal cell carcinoma. Here the sequenced sample was blood, taken from a patient whose treatment included radiotherapy and nephrectomy. V and J are TRBV18 and TRBJ2-1; 12 bases are shared with TRBD2. CDR3 region: CASSPFDLGELAGGHYNEQFF. The CDR3 nucleotides are TGTGCCAGCTCACCATTCGATCTTGGGGAACTAGCGGGGGGCCATTACAATGAGCAGTTCTTC. Based on the CDR3 plus reference TRBV18 and TRBJ2-1, the full variable domain is NAGVMQNPRHLVRRRGQEARLRCSPMKGHSHVYWYRQLPEEGLKFMVYLQKENIIDESGMPKERFSAEFPKEGPSILRIQQVVRGDSAAYFCASSPFDLGELAGGHYNEQFFGPGTRLTVL.